These 7 T cell receptor beta chains originate from one sample sequenced in a study of blood T cell repertoires in COVID-19. Sequencing used immunoSEQ multiplex PCR; TCRdb keeps in-frame clones, though not all of them. The repertoire consists of 400,000 to 550,000 clones, with around 90% occurring once and the leading ten covering roughly 1.9%. The sequencing input was PBMCs or T cells enriched from blood (not recorded which). The receptors shown here come from a woman aged 18-29 years with acute COVID-19.

The V and J genes are TRBV9 and TRBJ2-1; 8 bases fit TRBD1. The V gene end was trimmed by 3 bases and the J gene end by 15 bases; junction bases not matched to a gene: 14. The germline V gene encodes CDR1 SGDLS and CDR2 YYNGEE. This CDR3 spans 14 amino acids. The CDR3 nucleotides read TGTGCCAGCAGCGCCTGGACAGGGTTCGATCCCCTGTTCTTC. Translating it yields CASSAWTGFDPLFF.

This clone was recorded only once. The chain couples TRBV29-1 to TRBJ2-3; 7 bases are a match to TRBD2. Looked up from germline, CDR1 is SQVTM and CDR2 is ANQGSEA. This CDR3 has 13 residues. V shed 7 bases, J shed 3 bases, and the junction held 7 bases outside the gene matches. The CDR3 DNA sequence: TGCAGCGGAGGGGACTATGGAACAGATACGCAGTATTTT. It specifies CSGGDYGTDTQYF.

Concerning this clone: The sample holds other DNA sequences that translate to the same CDR3. CDR3 coding DNA: TGTGCCAGCTCACCGGGGACAGCCGGAAACACCATATATTTT. This translates into CASSPGTAGNTIYF. The rearrangement joins TRBV18 to TRBJ1-3, with 7 bases identical to TRBD1. The CDR3 loop spans 14 amino acids. From germline, CDR1 is KGHSH and CDR2 LQKENI. Trimming at V came to 3 bases and at J to 4 bases, leaving 3 bases not matched to a gene.

This clone has just one count. J is TRBJ1-2 and V is TRBV14; D might be TRBD1 (5 bases). The CDR3 is 15 amino acids. Trimming took off 1 base at V and 0 bases at J, with 9 bases between the two ends. Germline V gives CDR1 SGHDN, CDR2 FVKESK. Here the CDR3 reads CASSQAQASNYGYTF. The CDR3 DNA sequence: TGTGCCAGCAGCCAAGCACAGGCCTCTAACTATGGCTACACCTTC.

The chain recombines TRBV30 with TRBJ1-1; the match to TRBD1 covers 10 bases. Unmatched junction bases numbered 4, after V lost 7 bases and J lost 5 bases. The germline V gene has CDR1 GTSNPN and CDR2 SVGIG (reference sequence). The CDR3 covers 12 residues. Here the CDR3 reads CASRTGGTEAFF. As DNA, the CDR3 is TGTGCCTCACGGACAGGGGGAACTGAAGCTTTCTTT.

The V gene is TRBV29-1, the J gene TRBJ2-7, with D possibly being TRBD1 (5 bases). The CDR3 has 12 amino acids. Trimming removed 3 bases from V and 3 bases from J, with 9 bases in between. Germline V gene lookup returns CDR1 SQVTM and CDR2 ANQGSEA. As DNA, the CDR3 is TGCAGCGTTGAGGGGCTAGGCTACGAGCAGTACTTC. This encodes CSVEGLGYEQYF.

This clone turned up a few times. The J gene is TRBJ1-1, the V gene TRBV7-2; D gene ambiguous. V lost 6 bases, J lost 10 bases, and 21 bases lay in between. This CDR3 is 14 amino acids long. CDR1 is SGHTA and CDR2 is FQGNSA in the germline V gene. This CDR3 is CASSFGSGNQGAFF. CDR3 in DNA: TGTGCCAGCAGTTTTGGGTCAGGAAATCAAGGAGCTTTCTTT.